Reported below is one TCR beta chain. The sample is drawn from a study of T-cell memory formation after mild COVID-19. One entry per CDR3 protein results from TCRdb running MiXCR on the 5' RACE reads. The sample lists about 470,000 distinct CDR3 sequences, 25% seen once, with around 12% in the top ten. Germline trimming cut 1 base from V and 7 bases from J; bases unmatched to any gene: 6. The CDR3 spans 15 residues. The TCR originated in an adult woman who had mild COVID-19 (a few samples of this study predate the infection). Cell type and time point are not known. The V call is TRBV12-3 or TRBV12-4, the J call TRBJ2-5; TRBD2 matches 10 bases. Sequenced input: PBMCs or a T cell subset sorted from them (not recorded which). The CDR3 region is CASSLESGGGGTQYF. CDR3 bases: TGTGCCAGCAGTTTAGAGAGCGGGGGGGGAGGGACCCAGTACTTC.